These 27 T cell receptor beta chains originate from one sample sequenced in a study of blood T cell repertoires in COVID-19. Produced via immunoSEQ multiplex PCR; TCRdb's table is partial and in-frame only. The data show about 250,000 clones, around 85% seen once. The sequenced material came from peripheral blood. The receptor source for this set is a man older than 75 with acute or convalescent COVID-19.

CDR3 DNA: TGTGCCACCAGTGGCTTGGGACTAGCGGGAGACACCGGGGAGCTGTTTTTT. Protein product: CATSGLGLAGDTGELFF. This rearrangement joins TRBV24-1 to TRBJ2-2; 14 bases match TRBD2. Germline V lookup: CDR1 KGHDR, CDR2 SFDVKD. This CDR3 region has 17 residues. Unmatched junction bases numbered 4, after V lost 5 bases and J lost 3 bases.

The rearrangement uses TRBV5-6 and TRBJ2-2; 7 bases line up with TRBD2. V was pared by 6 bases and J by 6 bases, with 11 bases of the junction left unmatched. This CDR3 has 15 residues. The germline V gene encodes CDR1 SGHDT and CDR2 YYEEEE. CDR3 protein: CASTWGGVFAGELFF. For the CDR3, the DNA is TGTGCCAGCACCTGGGGAGGGGTCTTCGCCGGGGAGCTGTTTTTT.

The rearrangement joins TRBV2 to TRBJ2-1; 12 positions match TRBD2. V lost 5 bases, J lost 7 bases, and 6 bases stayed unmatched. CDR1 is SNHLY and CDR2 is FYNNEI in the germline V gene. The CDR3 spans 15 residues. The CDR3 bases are TGTGCCAGCAGTAGGGGACTAGCGGGCCTTAATGAGCAGTTCTTC. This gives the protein CASSRGLAGLNEQFF.

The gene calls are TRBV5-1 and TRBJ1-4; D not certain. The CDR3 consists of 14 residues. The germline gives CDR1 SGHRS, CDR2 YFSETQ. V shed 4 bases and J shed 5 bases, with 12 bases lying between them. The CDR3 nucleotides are TGCGCCAGCAGCCCCTGGATGGGCAATGAAAAACTGTTTTTT. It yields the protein CASSPWMGNEKLFF.

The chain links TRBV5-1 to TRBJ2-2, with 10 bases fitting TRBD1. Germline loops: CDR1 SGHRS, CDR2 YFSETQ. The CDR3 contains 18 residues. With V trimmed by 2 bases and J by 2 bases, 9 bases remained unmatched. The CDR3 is CASSLPGTGVANTGELFF. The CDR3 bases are TGCGCCAGCAGCTTACCCGGGACAGGGGTTGCAAACACCGGGGAGCTGTTTTTT.

The DNA of the CDR3 is TGCGCCAGCAGATTAGCGGTTTCTAGCACAGATACGCAGTATTTT. Translated, it gives CASRLAVSSTDTQYF. The chain carries TRBV5-1 and TRBJ2-3; maybe TRBD2 (6 bases). The CDR3 has 15 residues. Germline-derived CDR1 and CDR2 are SGHRS and YFSETQ. V lost 5 bases and J 0 bases, leaving 13 bases between the germline ends.

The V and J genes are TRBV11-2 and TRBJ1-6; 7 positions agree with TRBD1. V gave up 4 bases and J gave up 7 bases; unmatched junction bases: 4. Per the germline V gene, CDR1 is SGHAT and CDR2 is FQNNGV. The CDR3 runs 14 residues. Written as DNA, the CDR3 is TGTGCCAGCAGCTCCTGGGACAGAAATTCACCCCTCCACTTT. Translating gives CASSSWDRNSPLHF.

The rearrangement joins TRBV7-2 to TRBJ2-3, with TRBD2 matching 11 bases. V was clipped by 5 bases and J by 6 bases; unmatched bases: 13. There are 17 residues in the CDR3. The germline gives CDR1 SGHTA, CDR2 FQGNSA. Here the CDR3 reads CASSPPGLAGGPDTQYF. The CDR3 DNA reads TGTGCCAGCAGCCCACCGGGGCTAGCGGGAGGCCCCGATACGCAGTATTTT.

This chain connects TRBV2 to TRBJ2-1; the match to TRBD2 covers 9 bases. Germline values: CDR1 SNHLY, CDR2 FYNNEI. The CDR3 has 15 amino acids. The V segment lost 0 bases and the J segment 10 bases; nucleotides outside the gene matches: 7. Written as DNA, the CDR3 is TGTGCCAGCAGTGAAGCTATGACTAGCGGAGGGGAGCAGTTCTTC. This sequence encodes CASSEAMTSGGEQFF.

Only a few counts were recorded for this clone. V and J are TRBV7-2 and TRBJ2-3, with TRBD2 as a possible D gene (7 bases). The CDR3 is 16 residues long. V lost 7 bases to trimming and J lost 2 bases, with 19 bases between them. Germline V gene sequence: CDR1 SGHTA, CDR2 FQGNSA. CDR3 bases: TGTGCCAGCACCCTTCAGGGGAGGGGGTACACAGATACGCAGTATTTT. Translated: CASTLQGRGYTDTQYF.

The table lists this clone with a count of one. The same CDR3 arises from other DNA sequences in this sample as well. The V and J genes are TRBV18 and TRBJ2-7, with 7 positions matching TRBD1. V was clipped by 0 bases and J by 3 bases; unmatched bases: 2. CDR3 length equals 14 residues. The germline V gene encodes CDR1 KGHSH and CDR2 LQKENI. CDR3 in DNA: TGTGCCAGCTCACCACCGGGACAGAGCTACGAGCAGTACTTC. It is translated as CASSPPGQSYEQYF.

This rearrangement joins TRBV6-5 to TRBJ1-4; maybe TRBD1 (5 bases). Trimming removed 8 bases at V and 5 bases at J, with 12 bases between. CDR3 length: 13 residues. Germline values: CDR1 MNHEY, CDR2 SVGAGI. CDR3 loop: CASERQRNEKLFF. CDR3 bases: TGTGCCAGCGAGCGACAGAGAAATGAAAAACTGTTTTTT.

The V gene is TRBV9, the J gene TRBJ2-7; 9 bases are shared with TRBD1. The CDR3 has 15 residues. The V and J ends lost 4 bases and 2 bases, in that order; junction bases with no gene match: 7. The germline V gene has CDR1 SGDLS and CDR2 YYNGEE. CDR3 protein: CASSPTGTGPYEQYF. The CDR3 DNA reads TGTGCCAGCAGCCCCACCGGGACAGGGCCCTACGAGCAGTACTTC.

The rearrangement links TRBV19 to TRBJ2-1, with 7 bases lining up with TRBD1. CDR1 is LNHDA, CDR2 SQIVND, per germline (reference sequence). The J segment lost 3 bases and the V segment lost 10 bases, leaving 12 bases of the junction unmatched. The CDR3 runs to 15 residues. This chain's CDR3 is CATNPGQRIYNEQFF. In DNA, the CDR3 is TGTGCCACAAACCCGGGACAGCGTATCTACAATGAGCAGTTCTTC.

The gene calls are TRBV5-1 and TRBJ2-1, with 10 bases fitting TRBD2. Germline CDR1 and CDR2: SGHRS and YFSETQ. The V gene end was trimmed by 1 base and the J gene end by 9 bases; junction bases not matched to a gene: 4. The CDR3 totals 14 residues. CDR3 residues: CASSLQRGGTEQFF. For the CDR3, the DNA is TGCGCCAGCAGCTTGCAGCGGGGGGGCACTGAGCAGTTCTTC. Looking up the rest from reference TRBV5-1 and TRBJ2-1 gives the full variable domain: KAGVTQTPRYLIKTRGQQVTLSCSPISGHRSVSWYQQTPGQGLQFLFEYFSETQRNKGNFPGRFSGRQFSNSRSEMNVSTLELGDSALYLCASSLQRGGTEQFFGPGTRLTVL.

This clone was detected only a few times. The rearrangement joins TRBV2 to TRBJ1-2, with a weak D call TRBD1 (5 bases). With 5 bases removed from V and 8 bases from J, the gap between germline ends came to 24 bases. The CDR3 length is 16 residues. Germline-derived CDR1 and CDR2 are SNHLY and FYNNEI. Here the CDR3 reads CASSPGRGNFLGGYTF. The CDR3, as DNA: TGTGCCAGCAGTCCCGGGAGGGGAAACTTCCTTGGGGGCTACACCTTC. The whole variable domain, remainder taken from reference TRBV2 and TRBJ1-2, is EPEVTQTPSHQVTQMGQEVILRCVPISNHLYFYWYRQILGQKVEFLVSFYNNEISEKSEIFDDQFSVERPDGSNFTLKIRSTKLEDSAMYFCASSPGRGNFLGGYTFGSGTRLTVV.

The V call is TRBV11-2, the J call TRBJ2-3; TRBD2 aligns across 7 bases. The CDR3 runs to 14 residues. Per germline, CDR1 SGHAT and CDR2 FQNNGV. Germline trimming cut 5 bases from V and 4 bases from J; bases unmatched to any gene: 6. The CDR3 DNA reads TGTGCCAGCAGCCCTTCACGGGGGGCAGATACGCAGTATTTT. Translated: CASSPSRGADTQYF.

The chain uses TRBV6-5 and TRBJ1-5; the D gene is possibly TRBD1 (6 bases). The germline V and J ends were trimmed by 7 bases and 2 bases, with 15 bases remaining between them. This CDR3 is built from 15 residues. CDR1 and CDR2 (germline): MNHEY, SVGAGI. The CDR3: CASNFQGGGNQPQHF. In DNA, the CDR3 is TGTGCCAGCAATTTCCAAGGGGGTGGCAATCAGCCCCAGCATTTT.

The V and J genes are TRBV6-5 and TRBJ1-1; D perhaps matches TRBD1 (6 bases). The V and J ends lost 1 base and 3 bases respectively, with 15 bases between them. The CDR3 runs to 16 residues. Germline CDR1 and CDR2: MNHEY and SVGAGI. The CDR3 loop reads CASSYWGPDIDTEAFF. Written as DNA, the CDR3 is TGTGCCAGCAGTTACTGGGGGCCGGATATCGACACTGAAGCTTTCTTT.

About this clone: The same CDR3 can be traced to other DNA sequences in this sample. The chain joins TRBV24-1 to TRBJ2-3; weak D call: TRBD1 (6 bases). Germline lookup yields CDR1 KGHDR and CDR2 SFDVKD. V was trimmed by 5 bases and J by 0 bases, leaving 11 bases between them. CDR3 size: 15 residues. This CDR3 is CATSGRTASTDTQYF. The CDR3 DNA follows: TGTGCCACCAGTGGCCGGACAGCTAGCACAGATACGCAGTATTTT.

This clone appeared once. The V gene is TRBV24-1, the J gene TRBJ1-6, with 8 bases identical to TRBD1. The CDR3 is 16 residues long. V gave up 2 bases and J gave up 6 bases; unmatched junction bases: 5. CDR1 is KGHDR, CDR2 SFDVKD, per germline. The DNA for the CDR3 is TGTGCCACCAGTGATTCCCGACAGGGGACTAATTCACCCCTCCACTTT. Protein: CATSDSRQGTNSPLHF.

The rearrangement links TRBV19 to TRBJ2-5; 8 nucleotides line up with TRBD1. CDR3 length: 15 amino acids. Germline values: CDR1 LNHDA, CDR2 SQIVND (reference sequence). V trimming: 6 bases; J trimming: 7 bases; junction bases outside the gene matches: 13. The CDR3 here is CASRRTGPSSGTQYF. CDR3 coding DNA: TGTGCCAGTAGGAGGACAGGGCCGAGTAGCGGGACCCAGTACTTC.

Here the CDR3 reads CASSLAYRGTGQPQHF. The DNA of the CDR3 is TGTGCCAGCAGCTTAGCATACAGGGGGACGGGGCAGCCCCAGCATTTT. This rearrangement joins TRBV7-9 to TRBJ1-5; 8 bases are shared with TRBD1. With V trimmed by 0 bases and J by 7 bases, 8 bases remained unmatched. The germline V gene encodes CDR1 SEHNR and CDR2 FQNEAQ (reference sequence). The CDR3 extends over 16 amino acids.

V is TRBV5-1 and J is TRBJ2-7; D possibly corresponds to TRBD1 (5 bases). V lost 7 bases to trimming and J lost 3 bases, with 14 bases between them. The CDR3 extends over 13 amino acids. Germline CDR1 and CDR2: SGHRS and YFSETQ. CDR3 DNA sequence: TGCGCCAGCCGGCCGGACACCCGCTACGAGCAGTACTTC. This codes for CASRPDTRYEQYF.

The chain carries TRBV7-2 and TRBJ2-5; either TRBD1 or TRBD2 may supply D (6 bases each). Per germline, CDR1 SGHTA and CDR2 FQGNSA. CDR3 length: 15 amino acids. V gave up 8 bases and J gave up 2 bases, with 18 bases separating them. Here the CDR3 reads CASCLGGLRQETQYF. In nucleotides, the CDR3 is TGTGCCAGCTGCCTAGGGGGGCTTAGGCAAGAGACCCAGTACTTC.

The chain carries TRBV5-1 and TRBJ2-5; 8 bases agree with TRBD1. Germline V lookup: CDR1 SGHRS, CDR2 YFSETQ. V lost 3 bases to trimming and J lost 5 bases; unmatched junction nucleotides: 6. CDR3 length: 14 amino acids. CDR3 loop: CASSWGQEAETQYF. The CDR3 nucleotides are TGCGCCAGCAGCTGGGGACAGGAAGCGGAGACCCAGTACTTC.

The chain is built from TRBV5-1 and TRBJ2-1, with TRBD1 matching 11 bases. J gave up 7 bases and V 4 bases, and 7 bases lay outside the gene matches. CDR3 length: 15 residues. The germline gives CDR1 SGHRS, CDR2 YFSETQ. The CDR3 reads CASSGGTGGLNEQFF. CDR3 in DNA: TGCGCCAGCAGCGGAGGGACAGGGGGTCTGAATGAGCAGTTCTTC.